This T cell receptor (beta chain) was sequenced for a study of T cell changes during pregnancy in multiple sclerosis. Germline trimming cut 4 bases from V and 4 bases from J; bases unmatched to any gene: 5. Germline loops: CDR1 SGHRS, CDR2 YFSETQ. The CDR3 has 15 amino acids. This clone was seen a single time. Measured with immunoSEQ multiplex PCR; TCRdb has only the in-frame clones, and not every one. The table lists tens of thousands of clones, roughly nine tenths of them singletons. The sequence was obtained from a female donor with multiple sclerosis, enrolled in a pregnancy study. Sequencing used CD4+ T cells from peripheral blood mononuclear cells, obtained in the first trimester of pregnancy. This sequence joins TRBV5-1 and TRBJ2-7, with 13 bases fitting TRBD2. As DNA, the CDR3 is TGCGCCAGCAGCACTAGCGGGAGGGGGGTATACGAGCAGTACTTC. It translates to CASSTSGRGVYEQYF.